These 16 T cell receptor beta chains were all obtained from the same sample, sequenced in a study of T cells in Graves' hyperthyroidism and ophthalmopathy. Regions amplified from RNA transcripts were the TCR beta CDR3 regions. HTBI primers drove first-round RT-PCR of the TCR CDR3. TCRdb re-derived calls from the multiplex PCR reads in MiXCR, one entry per CDR3 protein. The table records about 290,000 distinct CDR3 sequences, 16% of them present only once. What was sequenced was blood. These receptors were taken from a man aged 30-40 years with Graves' hyperthyroidism.

Many counts were recorded for this clonotype. The chain uses TRBV24-1 and TRBJ1-1; no reliable D call. The CDR3 consists of 13 residues. Trimming removed 9 bases from V and 0 bases from J, with 10 bases in between. The germline V gene encodes CDR1 KGHDR and CDR2 SFDVKD. CDR3 sequence reads: CATREAVNTEAFF. The CDR3 DNA reads TGTGCCACCCGGGAGGCAGTGAACACTGAAGCTTTCTTT.

There are many counts of this clonotype. V usage is TRBV3-1 and J usage is TRBJ2-7, with TRBD1 matching over 8 bases. The CDR3 runs 16 residues. Germline V gene data show CDR1 as LGHDT and CDR2 as YNNKEL (reference sequence). V lost 0 bases to trimming and J lost 4 bases; unmatched junction nucleotides: 8. CDR3 protein: CASSQDLAGGVYEQYF. CDR3 in DNA: TGTGCCAGCAGCCAAGATCTGGCAGGGGGCGTGTACGAGCAGTACTTC.

The chain couples TRBV29-1 to TRBJ2-5, with D possibly being TRBD2 (5 bases). Trimming pared 7 bases from V and 5 bases from J, leaving 14 bases between. The CDR3 covers 12 residues. Germline V gives CDR1 SQVTM, CDR2 ANQGSEA. The CDR3 coding sequence is TGCAGCGCCCTCCCCCCGGGGGAGACCCAGTACTTC. The encoded protein is CSALPPGETQYF. Variable domain in full (rest from reference TRBV29-1 and TRBJ2-5): SAVISQKPSRDICQRGTSLTIQCQVDSQVTMMFWYRQQPGQSLTLIATANQGSEATYESGFVIDKFPISRPNLTFSTLTVSNMSPEDSSIYLCSALPPGETQYFGPGTRLLVL.

The J gene is TRBJ2-3, the V gene TRBV2; TRBD1 matches at 8 bases. The CDR3 runs 15 residues. Germline CDR1 and CDR2: SNHLY and FYNNEI. V shed 5 bases and J 3 bases; nucleotides not matched to a gene: 7. The CDR3 DNA is TGTGCCAGCAGTTTTAACAGGGGGGAGACAGATACGCAGTATTTT. It encodes CASSFNRGETDTQYF.

In regard to this clonotype: A read error may account for a junction end that differs from germline. The V call is TRBV4-1, the J call TRBJ1-4; D call uncertain. The CDR3 runs 17 residues. CDR1 and CDR2 from the germline V gene are MGHRA and YSYEKL. The CDR3 is CASSQEVVSTMGEKLFF. In nucleotides, the CDR3 is TGTGCCAGCAGCCAAGAAGTGGTCTCAACGATGGGTGAAAAACTGTTTTTT.

Many counts were recorded for this clonotype. The junction differs from germline at one of its ends, possibly a read error. V and J are TRBV20-1 and TRBJ1-4, with D hard to call. This CDR3 is built from 11 residues. CDR1 and CDR2 from the germline V gene are DFQATT and SNEGSKA (reference sequence). CDR3 protein: CSAPTSEKLFF. As DNA, the CDR3 is TGCAGTGCCCCTACTAGTGAAAAACTGTTTTTT.

This clonotype was counted many times. The chain has TRBV13 and TRBJ1-2, with D perhaps TRBD1 (6 bases). In germline, CDR1 is PRHDT, CDR2 FYEKMQ (reference sequence). Trimming cost V 4 bases and J 2 bases, with 14 bases left between them. The CDR3 spans 15 residues. In nucleotides, the CDR3 is TGTGCCAGCAGCTCGGGGAGCGGGGGCAACTATGGCTACACCTTC. Protein: CASSSGSGGNYGYTF.

A remark on this clonotype: The missing conserved phenylalanine or tryptophan at the end of this CDR3 makes a read error likely. The chain carries TRBV5-1 and TRBJ2-6; D gene uncertain. Germline CDR1 and CDR2: SGHRS and YFSETQ. The CDR3 runs to 15 residues. The germline V and J ends were trimmed by 4 bases and 0 bases, with 8 bases remaining between them. Here the CDR3 reads CASSAQASGANVLTL. The CDR3 region has the DNA TGCGCCAGCAGCGCCCAGGCCTCTGGGGCCAACGTCCTGACTCTC.

This clonotype has at least ten counts. The CDR3 reads CASSFQGAGAFF. In DNA, the CDR3 is TGTGCCAGCAGTTTCCAGGGGGCTGGGGCTTTCTTT. V and J are TRBV28 and TRBJ1-1, with 8 bases identical to TRBD1. The germline gives CDR1 MDHEN, CDR2 SYDVKM. The CDR3 loop spans 12 amino acids. V shed 3 bases, J shed 11 bases, and the junction held 5 bases outside the gene matches.

The sample holds a few counts of this clonotype. The V call is TRBV5-4, the J call TRBJ1-2, with D perhaps TRBD1 (5 bases). The germline gives CDR1 SGHNT, CDR2 YYREEE (reference sequence). The CDR3 spans 14 residues. Trimming shortened V by 0 bases and J by 3 bases, and 9 bases separated the two germline ends. CDR3 coding DNA: TGTGCCAGCAGCTTGGCCGACAGATACTATGGCTACACCTTC. Encoded protein: CASSLADRYYGYTF.

This clonotype was counted at least ten times. J is TRBJ2-3 and V is TRBV27; D remains unclear. The germline V gene has CDR1 MNHEY and CDR2 SMNVEV (reference sequence). This CDR3 region has 12 residues. V was cut by 8 bases and J by 0 bases, with 6 bases left in between. CDR3 DNA: TGTGCCAGCGGAAGGAGCACAGATACGCAGTATTTT. The encoded protein is CASGRSTDTQYF.

Comments on this clonotype: Its ends do not fully match the called genes, so a read error is possible. This sequence joins TRBV7-9 and TRBJ1-1; perhaps TRBD1 as D (6 bases). This CDR3 region has 13 residues. The germline V gene has CDR1 SEHNR and CDR2 FQNEAQ (reference sequence). CDR3 coding DNA: TGTACCAGCAGCGAACAGGGTTCCACTGAAGCTTTCTTT. Protein product: CTSSEQGSTEAFF.

A few counts support this clonotype. The rearrangement joins TRBV11-2 to TRBJ1-1; a weak D match, TRBD1 (6 bases). This CDR3 region has 14 residues. The germline CDR1 and CDR2 sequences are SGHAT and FQNNGV. V dropped 1 base and J dropped 3 bases, with 9 bases sitting between them. Written as DNA, the CDR3 is TGTGCCAGCAGCTTAGTCAACAGGGACACTGAAGCTTTCTTT. Amino acid sequence: CASSLVNRDTEAFF.

This clonotype was seen many times. The V and J genes are TRBV30 and TRBJ2-7, with 8 positions matching TRBD1. V lost 4 bases and J lost 6; bases outside the gene matches: 5. Germline V lookup: CDR1 GTSNPN, CDR2 SVGIG (reference sequence). The CDR3 is 12 residues long. CDR3 amino acids: CAWTTGGGEQYF. The CDR3 DNA follows: TGTGCCTGGACCACAGGGGGAGGCGAGCAGTACTTC.

V and J are TRBV7-9 and TRBJ2-2; possibly TRBD1 or TRBD2 for D (6 bases each). Germline V CDR1 and CDR2: SEHNR, FQNEAQ (reference sequence). The CDR3 totals 15 residues. Trimming took 6 bases from V and 6 from J, leaving 17 bases between them. CDR3 protein: CASRGRAGGAGELFF. The CDR3 region has the DNA TGTGCCAGCAGGGGGCGAGCCGGGGGCGCCGGGGAGCTGTTTTTT. The whole variable domain, remainder taken from reference TRBV7-9 and TRBJ2-2, is DTGVSQNPRHKITKRGQNVTFRCDPISEHNRLYWYRQTLGQGPEFLTYFQNEAQLEKSRLLSDRFSAERPKGSFSTLEIQRTEQGDSAMYLCASRGRAGGAGELFFGEGSRLTVL.

The table lists this clonotype with many counts. This chain connects TRBV12-3 or TRBV12-4 to TRBJ2-1; 8 bases fit TRBD2. V shed 5 bases and J 6 bases; nucleotides not matched to a gene: 6. The CDR3 totals 14 residues. Written as DNA, the CDR3 is TGTGCCAGCAGTCCGGGGACTAGGTTCAATGAGCAGTTCTTC. Amino acid sequence: CASSPGTRFNEQFF.